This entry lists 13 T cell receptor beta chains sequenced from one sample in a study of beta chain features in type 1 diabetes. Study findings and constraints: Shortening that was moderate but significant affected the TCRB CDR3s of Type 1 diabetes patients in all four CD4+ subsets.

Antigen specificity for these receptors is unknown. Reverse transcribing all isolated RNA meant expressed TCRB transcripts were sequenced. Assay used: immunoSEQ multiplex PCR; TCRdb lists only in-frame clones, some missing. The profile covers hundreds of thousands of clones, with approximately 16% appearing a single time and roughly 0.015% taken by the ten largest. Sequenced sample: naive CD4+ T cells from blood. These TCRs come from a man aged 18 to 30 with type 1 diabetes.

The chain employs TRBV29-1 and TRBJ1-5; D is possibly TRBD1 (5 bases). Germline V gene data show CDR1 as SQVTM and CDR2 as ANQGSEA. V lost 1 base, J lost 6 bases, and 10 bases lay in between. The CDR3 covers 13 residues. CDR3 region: CSVEGARGQPQHF. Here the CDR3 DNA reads TGCAGCGTTGAAGGCGCTAGGGGTCAGCCCCAGCATTTT. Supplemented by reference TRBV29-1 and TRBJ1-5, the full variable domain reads SAVISQKPSRDICQRGTSLTIQCQVDSQVTMMFWYRQQPGQSLTLIATANQGSEATYESGFVIDKFPISRPNLTFSTLTVSNMSPEDSSIYLCSVEGARGQPQHFGDGTRLSIL.

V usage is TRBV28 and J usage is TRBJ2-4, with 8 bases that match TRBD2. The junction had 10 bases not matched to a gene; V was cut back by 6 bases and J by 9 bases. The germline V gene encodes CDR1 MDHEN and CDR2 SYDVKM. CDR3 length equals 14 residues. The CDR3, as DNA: TGTGCCAGCAGGAAGACTAGCGTCAGAGGCATTCAGTACTTC. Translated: CASRKTSVRGIQYF.

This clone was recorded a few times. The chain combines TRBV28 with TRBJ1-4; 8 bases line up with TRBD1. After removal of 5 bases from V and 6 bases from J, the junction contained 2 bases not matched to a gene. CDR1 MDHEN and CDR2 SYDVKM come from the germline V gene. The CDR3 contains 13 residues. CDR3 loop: CASSTGQDEKLFF. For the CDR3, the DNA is TGTGCCAGCAGTACGGGACAGGATGAAAAACTGTTTTTT. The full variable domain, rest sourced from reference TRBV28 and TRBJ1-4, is DVKVTQSSRYLVKRTGEKVFLECVQDMDHENMFWYRQDPGLGLRLIYFSYDVKMKEKGDIPEGYSVSREKKERFSLILESASTNQTSMYLCASSTGQDEKLFFGSGTQLSVL.

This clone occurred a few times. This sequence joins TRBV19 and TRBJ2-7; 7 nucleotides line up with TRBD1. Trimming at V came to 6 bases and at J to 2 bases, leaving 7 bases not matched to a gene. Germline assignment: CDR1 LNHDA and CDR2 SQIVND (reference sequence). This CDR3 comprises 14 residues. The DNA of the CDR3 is TGTGCCAGTAGGCCTACGGACAGGACCTACGAGCAGTACTTC. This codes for CASRPTDRTYEQYF.

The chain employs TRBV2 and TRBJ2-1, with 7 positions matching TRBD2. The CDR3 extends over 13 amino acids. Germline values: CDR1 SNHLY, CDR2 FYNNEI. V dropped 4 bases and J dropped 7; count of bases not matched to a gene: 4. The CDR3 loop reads CASSGLSGNEQFF. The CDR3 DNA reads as TGTGCCAGCAGTGGCCTTAGCGGGAATGAGCAGTTCTTC.

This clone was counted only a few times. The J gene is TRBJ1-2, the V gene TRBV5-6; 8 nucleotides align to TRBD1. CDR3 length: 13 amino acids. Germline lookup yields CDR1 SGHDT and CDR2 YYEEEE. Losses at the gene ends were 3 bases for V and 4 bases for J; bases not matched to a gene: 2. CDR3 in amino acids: CASSWGQVYGYTF. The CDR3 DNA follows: TGTGCCAGCAGCTGGGGACAGGTCTATGGCTACACCTTC.

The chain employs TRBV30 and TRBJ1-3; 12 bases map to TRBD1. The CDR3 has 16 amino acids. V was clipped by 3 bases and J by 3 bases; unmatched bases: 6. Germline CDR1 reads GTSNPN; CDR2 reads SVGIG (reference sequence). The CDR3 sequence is CAWSRDRGLYGNTIYF. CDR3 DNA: TGTGCCTGGAGCCGGGACAGGGGGCTGTATGGAAACACCATATATTTT.

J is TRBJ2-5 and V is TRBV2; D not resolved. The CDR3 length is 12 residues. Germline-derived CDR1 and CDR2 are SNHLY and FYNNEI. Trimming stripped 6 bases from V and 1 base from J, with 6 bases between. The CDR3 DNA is TGTGCCAGCAGGAGAATCCAAGAGACCCAGTACTTC. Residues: CASRRIQETQYF.

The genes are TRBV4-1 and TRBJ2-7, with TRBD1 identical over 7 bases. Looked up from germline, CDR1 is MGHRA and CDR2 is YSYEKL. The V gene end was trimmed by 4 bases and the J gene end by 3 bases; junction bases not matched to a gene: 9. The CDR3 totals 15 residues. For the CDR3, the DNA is TGCGCCAGCAGCCGAAGGGACAGTACTAACTACGAGCAGTACTTC. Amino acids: CASSRRDSTNYEQYF.

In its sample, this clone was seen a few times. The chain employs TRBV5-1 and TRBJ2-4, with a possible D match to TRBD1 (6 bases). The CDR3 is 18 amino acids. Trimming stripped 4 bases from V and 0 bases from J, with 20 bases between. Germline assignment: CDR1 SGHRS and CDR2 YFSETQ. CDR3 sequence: CASSPIRDTILAKNIQYF. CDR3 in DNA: TGCGCCAGCAGCCCTATCCGGGACACCATCTTAGCCAAAAACATTCAGTACTTC.

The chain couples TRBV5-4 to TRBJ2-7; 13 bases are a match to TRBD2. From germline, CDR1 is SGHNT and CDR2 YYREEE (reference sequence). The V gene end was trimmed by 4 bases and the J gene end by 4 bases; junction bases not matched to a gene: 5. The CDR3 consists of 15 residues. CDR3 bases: TGTGCCAGCAGCCCAAGGACTAGCGGGAGTTACGAGCAGTACTTC. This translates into CASSPRTSGSYEQYF.

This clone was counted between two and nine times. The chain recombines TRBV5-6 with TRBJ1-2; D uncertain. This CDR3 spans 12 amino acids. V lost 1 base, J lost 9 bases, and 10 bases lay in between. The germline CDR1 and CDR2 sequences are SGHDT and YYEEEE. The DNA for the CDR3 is TGTGCCAGCAGCTTGTACAGTCAGAGCTACACCTTC. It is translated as CASSLYSQSYTF.

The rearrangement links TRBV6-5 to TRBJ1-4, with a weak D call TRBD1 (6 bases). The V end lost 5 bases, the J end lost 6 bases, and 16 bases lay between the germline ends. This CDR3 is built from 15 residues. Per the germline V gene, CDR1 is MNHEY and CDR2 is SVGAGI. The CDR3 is CASSPQGVGYEKLFF. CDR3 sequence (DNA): TGTGCCAGCAGTCCACAGGGAGTGGGATATGAAAAACTGTTTTTT.